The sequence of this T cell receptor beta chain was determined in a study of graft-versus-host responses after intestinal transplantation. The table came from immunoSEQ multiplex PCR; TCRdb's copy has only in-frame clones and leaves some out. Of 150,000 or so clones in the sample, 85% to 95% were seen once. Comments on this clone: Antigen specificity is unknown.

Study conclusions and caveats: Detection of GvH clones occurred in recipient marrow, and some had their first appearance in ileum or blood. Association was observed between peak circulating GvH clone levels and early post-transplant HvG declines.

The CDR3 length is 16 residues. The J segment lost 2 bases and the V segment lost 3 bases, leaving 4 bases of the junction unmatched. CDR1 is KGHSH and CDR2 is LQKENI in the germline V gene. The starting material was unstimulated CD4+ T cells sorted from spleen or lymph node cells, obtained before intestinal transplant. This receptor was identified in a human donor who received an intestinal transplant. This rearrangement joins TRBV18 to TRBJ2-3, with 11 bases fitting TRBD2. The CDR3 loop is CASSPLAGGPTDTQYF. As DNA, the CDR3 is TGTGCCAGCTCACCCTTAGCGGGAGGGCCCACAGATACGCAGTATTTT. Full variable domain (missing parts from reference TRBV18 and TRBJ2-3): NAGVMQNPRHLVRRRGQEARLRCSPMKGHSHVYWYRQLPEEGLKFMVYLQKENIIDESGMPKERFSAEFPKEGPSILRIQQVVRGDSAAYFCASSPLAGGPTDTQYFGPGTRLTVL.